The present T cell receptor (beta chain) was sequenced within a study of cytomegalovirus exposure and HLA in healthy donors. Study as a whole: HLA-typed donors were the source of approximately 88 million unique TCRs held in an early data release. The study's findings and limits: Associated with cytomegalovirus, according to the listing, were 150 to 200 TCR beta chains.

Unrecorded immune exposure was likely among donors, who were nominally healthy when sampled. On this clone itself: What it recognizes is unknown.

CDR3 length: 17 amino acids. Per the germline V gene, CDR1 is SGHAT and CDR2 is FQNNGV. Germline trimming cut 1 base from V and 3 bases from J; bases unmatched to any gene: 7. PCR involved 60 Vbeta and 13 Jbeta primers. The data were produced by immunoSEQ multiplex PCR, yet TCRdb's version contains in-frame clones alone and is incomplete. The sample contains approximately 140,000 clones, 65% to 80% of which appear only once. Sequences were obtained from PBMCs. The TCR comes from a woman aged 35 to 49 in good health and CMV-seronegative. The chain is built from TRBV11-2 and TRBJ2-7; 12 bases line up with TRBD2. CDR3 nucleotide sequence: TGTGCCAGCAGCTTAGCCCCCACGACTAGCGGGAGCTACGAGCAGTACTTC. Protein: CASSLAPTTSGSYEQYF.